This T cell receptor beta chain comes out of a study of blood T cell repertoires in COVID-19. About the study: Acute and convalescent COVID-19 specimens originated in the United States, Italy and Spain. Nucleic acid was either cDNA or gDNA, and it came from T cells, B-cell-depleted T cells, or PBMCs.

As originally analysed: Amplification with reference gene primers provided the estimates of nucleated cell counts. The assay was immunoSEQ multiplex PCR, and TCRdb's table has in-frame clones only and misses some. V, J and clone size are those of that table, while D and trimming were read from the DNA. The data contain over 70,000 clones, approximately 80% of them seen just once; the ten biggest clones take up 10%. V was clipped by 2 bases and J by 0 bases; unmatched bases: 6. From germline, CDR1 is KGHDR and CDR2 SFDVKD. The CDR3 extends over 17 amino acids. The chain recombines TRBV24-1 with TRBJ2-4; 7 bases are shared with TRBD1. This clonotype originated in a woman in her 70s with acute or convalescent COVID-19. Specimen: peripheral blood. The CDR3 reads CATSDSRTGVAKNIQYF. The CDR3 DNA follows: TGTGCCACCAGTGATTCTCGAACAGGGGTAGCCAAAAACATTCAGTACTTC.